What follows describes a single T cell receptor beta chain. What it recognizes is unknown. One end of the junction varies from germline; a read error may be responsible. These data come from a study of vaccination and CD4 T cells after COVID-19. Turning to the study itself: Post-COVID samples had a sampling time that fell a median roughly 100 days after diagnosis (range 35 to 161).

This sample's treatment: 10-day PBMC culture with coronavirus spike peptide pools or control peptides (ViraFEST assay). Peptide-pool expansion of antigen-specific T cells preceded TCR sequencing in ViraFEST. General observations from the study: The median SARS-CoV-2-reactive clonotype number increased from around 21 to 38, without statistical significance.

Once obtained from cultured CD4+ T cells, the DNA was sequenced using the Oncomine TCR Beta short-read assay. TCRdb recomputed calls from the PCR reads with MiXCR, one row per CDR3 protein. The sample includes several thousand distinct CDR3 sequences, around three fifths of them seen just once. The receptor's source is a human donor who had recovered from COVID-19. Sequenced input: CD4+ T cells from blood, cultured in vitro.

As DNA, the CDR3 is TGCAGTGCCAGAGAACCCGGGACAGGCGAGCAGTACTTC. It encodes CSAREPGTGEQYF. The V and J genes are TRBV20-1 and TRBJ2-7, with 8 positions matching TRBD1. CDR3 length equals 13 residues. The germline V gene encodes CDR1 DFQATT and CDR2 SNEGSKA (reference sequence).